Following are 30 T cell receptor beta chains from one sample sequenced in a study of sequential checkpoint blockade in melanoma. Sequencing used immunoSEQ multiplex PCR; TCRdb keeps in-frame clones, though not all of them. Here the sample spans approximately 19,000 clones, under 85% being singletons. The sample's treatment: randomized to nivolumab then ipilimumab (arm A) or the reverse (arm B). This specimen consisted of tumor tissue (inferred from file names), obtained from a patient given nivolumab and ipilimumab in sequence. The receptors stem from a human donor with melanoma.

This chain's CDR3 is CASTYAGNTIYF. Written as DNA, the CDR3 is TGTGCCAGCACTTATGCCGGAAACACCATATATTTT. The V and J genes are TRBV28 and TRBJ1-3; D not resolved. Trimming shortened V by 7 bases and J by 4 bases, and 8 bases separated the two germline ends. CDR3 size: 12 residues. CDR1 and CDR2 from the germline V gene are MDHEN and SYDVKM.

The rearrangement joins TRBV19 to TRBJ1-1; 9 bases are shared with TRBD1. The CDR3 loop spans 14 amino acids. Germline CDR1 and CDR2: LNHDA and SQIVND (reference sequence). V shed 4 bases, J shed 3 bases, and the junction held 3 bases outside the gene matches. For the CDR3, the DNA is TGTGCCAGTAGTACCCGGGACAGGGACACTGAAGCTTTCTTT. Protein: CASSTRDRDTEAFF. The complete variable domain, with remaining parts taken from reference TRBV19 and TRBJ1-1, reads DGGITQSPKYLFRKEGQNVTLSCEQNLNHDAMYWYRQDPGQGLRLIYYSQIVNDFQKGDIAEGYSVSREKKESFPLTVTSAQKNPTAFYLCASSTRDRDTEAFFGQGTRLTVV.

The J gene is TRBJ2-3, the V gene TRBV23-1, with D possibly matching TRBD2 (6 bases). TRBV23-1 is recorded as an ORF, its role being uncertain. This CDR3 region has 16 residues. V lost 6 bases and J lost 0, with 16 bases in between. Written as DNA, the CDR3 is TGCGCCAGCAGCTTGGGGTTAGCGGTAAGCACAGATACGCAGTATTTT. Translated: CASSLGLAVSTDTQYF.

The chain recombines TRBV6-8 with TRBJ1-4, with D possibly being TRBD1 (6 bases). The V and J ends lost 4 bases and 2 bases respectively, with 17 bases between them. Germline assignment: CDR1 MNHGY and CDR2 SAAAGT. The CDR3 contains 17 residues. This CDR3 reads CASSSPTTGATNEKLFF. The CDR3 DNA follows: TGTGCCAGCAGTTCGCCGACCACGGGGGCTACTAATGAAAAACTGTTTTTT.

The chain uses TRBV19 and TRBJ2-2, with 12 bases that match TRBD1. CDR1 is LNHDA, CDR2 SQIVND, per germline (reference sequence). Unmatched junction bases numbered 7, after V lost 5 bases and J lost 0 bases. This CDR3 region has 18 residues. DNA for the CDR3: TGTGCCAGTAGTCCAGGGGGACAGGGGGCGGCGAACACCGGGGAGCTGTTTTTT. As protein: CASSPGGQGAANTGELFF.

The chain links TRBV2 to TRBJ1-4; TRBD1 is a possible D gene (5 bases). The CDR3 loop spans 14 amino acids. Germline V gene sequence: CDR1 SNHLY, CDR2 FYNNEI. V gave up 6 bases and J gave up 10 bases, with 18 bases separating them. The CDR3 spells CASRGVGIGSKLFF. DNA for the CDR3: TGTGCCAGCAGAGGGGTAGGGATTGGATCAAAACTGTTTTTT.

V and J are TRBV2 and TRBJ2-2; no definite D call. The CDR3 has 16 amino acids. The V and J ends lost 6 bases and 0 bases respectively, with 14 bases between them. Germline CDR1 reads SNHLY; CDR2 reads FYNNEI. The CDR3 protein is CASSVLAVPNTGELFF. The CDR3 DNA follows: TGTGCCAGCAGCGTATTAGCTGTTCCGAACACCGGGGAGCTGTTTTTT. The whole variable domain, remainder taken from reference TRBV2 and TRBJ2-2, is EPEVTQTPSHQVTQMGQEVILRCVPISNHLYFYWYRQILGQKVEFLVSFYNNEISEKSEIFDDQFSVERPDGSNFTLKIRSTKLEDSAMYFCASSVLAVPNTGELFFGEGSRLTVL.

The chain links TRBV18 to TRBJ2-7, with D perhaps TRBD1 (5 bases). The CDR3 loop spans 14 amino acids. Trimming removed 6 bases at V and 3 bases at J, with 15 bases between. CDR1 is KGHSH and CDR2 is LQKENI in the germline V gene. CDR3 nucleotide sequence: TGTGCCAGCTCGCAAGGGGATCAACGCTACGAGCAGTACTTC. Its translation: CASSQGDQRYEQYF.

The chain employs TRBV7-4 and TRBJ2-3, with a weak D call TRBD2 (6 bases). V was cut by 6 bases and J by 3 bases, with 13 bases left in between. Germline CDR1 SGHVT, CDR2 SQSDAQ. This CDR3 has 14 amino acids. CDR3 nucleotide sequence: TGTGCCAGCAGTGTAGTTGCGGGAACAGATACGCAGTATTTT. It is translated as CASSVVAGTDTQYF. The full variable domain, completed using reference TRBV7-4 and TRBJ2-3, is GAGVSQSPRYKVAKRGRDVALRCDSISGHVTLYWYRQTLGQGSEVLTYSQSDAQRDKSGRPSGRFSAERPERSVSTLKIQRTEQGDSAVYLCASSVVAGTDTQYFGPGTRLTVL.

The chain links TRBV19 to TRBJ2-7, with D perhaps TRBD1 or TRBD2 (5 bases each). The germline CDR1 and CDR2 sequences are LNHDA and SQIVND (reference sequence). Trimming shortened V by 5 bases and J by 2 bases, and 13 bases separated the two germline ends. The CDR3 is 14 residues long. The CDR3, as DNA: TGTGCCAGTAGTCTAGGGACCGACGCCTACGAGCAGTACTTC. Translation gives CASSLGTDAYEQYF. The variable domain in full, completed from reference TRBV19 and TRBJ2-7, reads DGGITQSPKYLFRKEGQNVTLSCEQNLNHDAMYWYRQDPGQGLRLIYYSQIVNDFQKGDIAEGYSVSREKKESFPLTVTSAQKNPTAFYLCASSLGTDAYEQYFGPGTRLTVT.

J is TRBJ1-1 and V is TRBV9, with D possibly being TRBD1 (6 bases). The CDR3 runs to 15 residues. The germline V gene encodes CDR1 SGDLS and CDR2 YYNGEE. Trimming stripped 5 bases from V and 1 base from J, with 15 bases between. The CDR3 protein is CASSEAGHGNTEAFF. DNA for the CDR3: TGTGCCAGCAGTGAAGCGGGACATGGGAACACTGAAGCTTTCTTT.

The rearrangement uses TRBV28 and TRBJ2-3; 7 bases are shared with TRBD2. CDR3 length: 18 residues. Trimming removed 8 bases from V and 0 bases from J; junction bases left unmatched: 17. The germline gives CDR1 MDHEN, CDR2 SYDVKM. CDR3 residues: CASPPRRGDQFSTDTQYF. The CDR3 DNA follows: TGTGCCAGCCCCCCCCGACGGGGGGATCAATTTAGCACAGATACGCAGTATTTT.

The count of this clone is one. The chain joins TRBV4-1 to TRBJ1-5; D possibly corresponds to TRBD1 (5 bases). This CDR3 contains 13 residues. The germline V and J ends were trimmed by 6 bases and 2 bases, with 8 bases remaining between them. The germline CDR1 and CDR2 sequences are MGHRA and YSYEKL. The CDR3 DNA is TGCGCCAGCAGTCGAGGGGGCAATCAGCCCCAGCATTTT. Its translation is CASSRGGNQPQHF.

The chain is built from TRBV5-1 and TRBJ2-3; 9 nucleotides match TRBD2. The germline gives CDR1 SGHRS, CDR2 YFSETQ. With 0 bases clipped from V and 6 bases from J, the junction kept 8 bases outside the gene matches. The length of the CDR3 is 16 residues. Here the CDR3 reads CASSLALRGGRDTQYF. In nucleotides, the CDR3 is TGCGCCAGCAGCTTGGCTTTGCGGGGGGGCCGGGATACGCAGTATTTT.

This chain uses TRBV9 with TRBJ2-2; perhaps TRBD2 as D (5 bases). The germline CDR1 and CDR2 sequences are SGDLS and YYNGEE. The CDR3 is 14 amino acids. V lost 5 bases and J lost 1, with 9 bases in between. In nucleotides, the CDR3 is TGTGCCAGCAGTGACTACCAGAACACCGGGGAGCTGTTTTTT. Residues: CASSDYQNTGELFF.

The J gene is TRBJ1-5, the V gene TRBV15, with 10 bases identical to TRBD1. Trimming cost V 11 bases and J 0 bases; bases outside gene matches: 4. Germline CDR1 and CDR2: LNHNV and YYDKDF (reference sequence). The CDR3 has 14 amino acids. The CDR3 is CAVGTGDSNQPQHF. In DNA form, the CDR3 reads TGTGCCGTGGGGACAGGGGATAGCAATCAGCCCCAGCATTTT.

This chain uses TRBV10-3 with TRBJ1-4; the D is unclear. Per the germline V gene, CDR1 is ENHRY and CDR2 is SYGVKD. Trimming took off 2 bases at V and 5 bases at J, with 6 bases between the two ends. The CDR3 covers 13 residues. CDR3 in amino acids: CAISERLNEKLFF. CDR3 sequence (DNA): TGTGCCATCAGTGAGCGGTTGAATGAAAAACTGTTTTTT.

The J gene is TRBJ1-2, the V gene TRBV25-1; TRBD1 might be the D (5 bases). This CDR3 contains 14 residues. Germline values: CDR1 MGHDK, CDR2 SYGVNS. The V end lost 2 bases, the J end lost 2 bases, and 9 bases lay between the germline ends. The chain's CDR3 is CASSETGTNYGYTF. The CDR3 DNA reads TGTGCCAGCAGTGAAACGGGGACGAACTATGGCTACACCTTC.

The chain carries TRBV30 and TRBJ1-5; D is undetermined. Germline loops: CDR1 GTSNPN, CDR2 SVGIG (reference sequence). This CDR3 region has 14 residues. V was cut by 1 base and J by 0 bases, with 7 bases left in between. CDR3: CAWSGLDSNQPQHF. Written as DNA, the CDR3 is TGTGCCTGGAGTGGACTGGATAGCAATCAGCCCCAGCATTTT. Full variable domain (missing parts from reference TRBV30 and TRBJ1-5): SQTIHQWPATLVQPVGSPLSLECTVEGTSNPNLYWYRQAAGRGLQLLFYSVGIGQISSEVPQNLSASRPQDRQFILSSKKLLLSDSGFYLCAWSGLDSNQPQHFGDGTRLSIL.

The V call is TRBV25-1, the J call TRBJ1-1, with D possibly matching TRBD1 (6 bases). This CDR3 region has 15 residues. From germline, CDR1 is MGHDK and CDR2 SYGVNS. With 6 bases removed from V and 2 bases from J, the gap between germline ends came to 16 bases. The CDR3 region is CASRDMGALNTEAFF. CDR3 nucleotide sequence: TGTGCCAGCAGGGACATGGGGGCCCTCAACACTGAAGCTTTCTTT.

This chain joins TRBV6-8 and TRBJ2-7; possible D gene TRBD1, 6 bases. Germline V gene sequence: CDR1 MNHGY, CDR2 SAAAGT. Between the trimmed V and J ends, which lost 4 bases and 0 bases, there was a span of 10 bases. This CDR3 region has 14 residues. The CDR3 DNA reads as TGTGCCAGCAGTTCCCAGGGGTCCTCCTACGAGCAGTACTTC. The encoded protein is CASSSQGSSYEQYF.

This clone was counted once. The gene calls are TRBV19 and TRBJ2-7; 8 nucleotides line up with TRBD1. V lost 5 bases and J lost 2; bases outside the gene matches: 8. The CDR3 is 15 residues long. Looked up from germline, CDR1 is LNHDA and CDR2 is SQIVND (reference sequence). The CDR3 DNA reads TGTGCCAGTAGTCCGGGACAGGAGCCCCCCTACGAGCAGTACTTC. This encodes CASSPGQEPPYEQYF.

By sample share, this clone is medium-sized (0.01 to 0.1%). This chain connects TRBV6-8 to TRBJ2-7; tentatively, D is TRBD1 (6 bases). Per the germline V gene, CDR1 is MNHGY and CDR2 is SAAAGT. The V end was cut by 5 bases, the J end by 5 bases, with 16 bases between. This CDR3 is 14 amino acids long. CDR3 protein: CASSDRTASDEQYF. DNA of the CDR3: TGTGCCAGCAGTGACCGGACAGCAAGCGACGAGCAGTACTTC.

V and J are TRBV19 and TRBJ1-2; no clear D. V lost 3 bases to trimming and J lost 4 bases, with 6 bases between them. This CDR3 contains 12 residues. CDR1 and CDR2 (germline): LNHDA, SQIVND (reference sequence). The CDR3, as DNA: TGTGCCAGTAGTATGGCCCTCTATGGCTACACCTTC. It codes for CASSMALYGYTF.

The chain uses TRBV15 and TRBJ2-1; 12 nucleotides match TRBD2. The trim removed 0 bases at V and 5 bases at J, leaving 5 bases unmatched. Germline V lookup: CDR1 LNHNV, CDR2 YYDKDF (reference sequence). This CDR3 is built from 17 residues. This CDR3 reads CATSRDRTSGNHNEQFF. The CDR3, as DNA: TGTGCCACCAGCAGAGATCGGACTAGCGGGAACCACAATGAGCAGTTCTTC.

The chain has TRBV6-8 and TRBJ1-5; D gene ambiguous. Germline V gene data show CDR1 as MNHGY and CDR2 as SAAAGT. This CDR3 has 13 amino acids. V gave up 0 bases and J gave up 6 bases, with 6 bases separating them. The chain's CDR3 is CASSYSESQPQHF. The CDR3 DNA reads as TGTGCCAGCAGTTACTCGGAGTCTCAGCCCCAGCATTTT.

V is TRBV25-1 and J is TRBJ1-6, with D tentatively TRBD1 (5 bases). V lost 4 bases, J lost 4 bases, and 11 bases lay in between. The CDR3 has 15 residues. Germline values: CDR1 MGHDK, CDR2 SYGVNS. CDR3 in DNA: TGTGCCAGCAGTGGGGGACGGAGTTATAATTCACCCCTCCACTTT. Translation gives CASSGGRSYNSPLHF. The full variable domain, with the rest looked up from reference TRBV25-1 and TRBJ1-6, is EADIYQTPRYLVIGTGKKITLECSQTMGHDKMYWYQQDPGMELHLIHYSYGVNSTEKGDLSSESTVSRIRTEHFPLTLESARPSHTSQYLCASSGGRSYNSPLHFGNGTRLTVT.

The chain employs TRBV9 and TRBJ2-3, with a possible D match to TRBD2 (6 bases). Trimming shortened V by 0 bases and J by 4 bases, and 12 bases separated the two germline ends. CDR3 size: 15 residues. Looked up from germline, CDR1 is SGDLS and CDR2 is YYNGEE. CDR3 nucleotide sequence: TGTGCCAGCAGCGTAGCGGGGGTGGACGCAGATACGCAGTATTTT. Residues: CASSVAGVDADTQYF. Using reference TRBV9 and TRBJ2-3 for the parts outside the CDR3, the full variable domain is DSGVTQTPKHLITATGQRVTLRCSPRSGDLSVYWYQQSLDQGLQFLIQYYNGEERAKGNILERFSAQQFPDLHSELNLSSLELGDSALYFCASSVAGVDADTQYFGPGTRLTVL.

The table lists this clone with a count of one. The chain couples TRBV14 to TRBJ1-1; no definite D call. This CDR3 is built from 14 residues. Germline assignment: CDR1 SGHDN and CDR2 FVKESK. V was clipped by 4 bases and J by 1 base, with 10 bases between them. CDR3 nucleotide sequence: TGTGCCAGCAGCCGAGGGCCCAAGAACACTGAAGCTTTCTTT. Translating gives CASSRGPKNTEAFF.

The genes are TRBV18 and TRBJ2-1, with a tentative D call TRBD1 (6 bases). The CDR3 loop spans 15 amino acids. Trimming removed 0 bases from V and 5 bases from J, with 11 bases in between. Germline CDR1 is KGHSH and CDR2 is LQKENI. As DNA, the CDR3 is TGTGCCAGCTCACCACCCAGGGGAAGTAACAATGAGCAGTTCTTC. This gives the protein CASSPPRGSNNEQFF.